The sample holds a few counts of the clone carrying this T cell receptor (beta chain). The CDR3 runs 15 residues. V was trimmed by 2 bases and J by 0 bases, leaving 10 bases between them. Germline-derived CDR1 and CDR2 are MNHEY and SMNVEV (reference sequence). The data belong to a study of blood T cell repertoires in COVID-19. Across the study: Donors in the United States, Italy and Spain gave samples during acute or convalescent COVID-19. PBMCs, B-cell-depleted T cells, or T cells provided the cDNA or gDNA that made up the material.

As handled by the study authors: Amplified reference gene primers provided the basis for estimating nucleated cell counts. Profiling relied on immunoSEQ multiplex PCR, and the TCRdb table lists in-frame clones only, not all of them. V, J and clone size are taken as reported in that table, and D and trimming were inferred from the DNA itself. Here the sample spans about 110,000 clones, 76% being singletons. The specimen was peripheral blood. The origin of this receptor is a woman aged 80 or older with acute or convalescent COVID-19. The chain uses TRBV27 and TRBJ1-1, with D possibly being TRBD1 (6 bases). In DNA, the CDR3 is TGTGCCAGCAGTTTAGCAGGGGAAATGAACACTGAAGCTTTCTTT. Translated: CASSLAGEMNTEAFF.